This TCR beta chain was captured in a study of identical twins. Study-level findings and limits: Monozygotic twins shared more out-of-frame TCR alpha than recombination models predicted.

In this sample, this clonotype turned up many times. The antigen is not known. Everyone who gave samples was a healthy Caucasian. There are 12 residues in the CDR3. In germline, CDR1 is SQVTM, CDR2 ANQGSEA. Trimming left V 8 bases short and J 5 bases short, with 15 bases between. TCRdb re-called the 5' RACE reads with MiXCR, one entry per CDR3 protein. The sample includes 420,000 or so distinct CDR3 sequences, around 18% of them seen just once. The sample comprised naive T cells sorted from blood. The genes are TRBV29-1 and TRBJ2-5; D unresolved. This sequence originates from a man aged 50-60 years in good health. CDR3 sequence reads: CSTSPYGETQYF. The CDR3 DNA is TGCAGCACGAGCCCTTATGGGGAGACCCAGTACTTC.